This record concerns one T cell receptor (beta chain) sequence. There are 14 residues in the CDR3. The germline V gene has CDR1 ENHRY and CDR2 SYGVKD. Trimming took off 2 bases at V and 4 bases at J, with 11 bases between the two ends. From RNA transcripts, TCR beta CDR3 regions were amplified. The primer set for the first-round RT-PCR of the TCR CDR3 was HTBI. One entry per CDR3 protein results from TCRdb running MiXCR on the multiplex PCR reads. The table lists hundreds of thousands of distinct CDR3 sequences, over 35% of them singletons. This sample stems from a study of T cells in Graves' hyperthyroidism and ophthalmopathy.

The source is a man younger than 35 with Graves' hyperthyroidism. The material sequenced was blood. The chain combines TRBV10-3 with TRBJ1-2, with D unclear. The chain's CDR3 is CAISEMEGGYGYTF. CDR3 nucleotides: TGTGCCATCAGTGAGATGGAGGGTGGCTATGGCTACACCTTC.